The rows below give T cell receptor beta chains drawn from one sample of a study of blood T cell repertoires in COVID-19. TCRdb's table, derived via immunoSEQ multiplex PCR, lists solely in-frame clones and lacks some. The sample lists approximately 12,000 clones, around four fifths occurring once. Specimen: peripheral blood. Source of these receptors: a woman aged 55-75 years with acute or convalescent COVID-19. The CDR3 runs from the conserved cysteine through the conserved F or W. D genes are given only for firm matches. Clone size, where shown, is once, few, many, or a class for clones that have expanded.

cdr3_aa	cdr3_nt	clone_size	v_call	j_call	d_call
CASSPGVEGQETQYF	TGTGCCAGCAGCCCAGGGGTCGAGGGGCAAGAGACCCAGTACTTC	few	TRBV7-9	TRBJ2-5	.
CASSPQGTGGTEAFF	TGTGCCAGCAGCCCACAGGGAACGGGGGGCACTGAAGCTTTCTTT	.	TRBV7-2	TRBJ1-1	.
CASTLGGRNEKLFF	TGTGCCAGTACCTTAGGAGGGCGGAATGAAAAACTGTTTTTT	.	TRBV19	TRBJ1-4	.
CASTTGQGVINEQFF	TGTGCCAGCACCACGGGACAGGGTGTGATCAATGAGCAGTTCTTC	.	TRBV3-1/TRBV3-2	TRBJ2-1	TRBD1
CASSLAVHSRSSYEQYF	TGTGCCAGCAGCTTGGCTGTACACAGCCGAAGCTCCTACGAGCAGTACTTC	.	TRBV5-4	TRBJ2-7	.
CASSPSGSYEQYF	TGTGCCAGCAGCCCCTCGGGCTCCTACGAGCAGTACTTC	.	TRBV6-5	TRBJ2-7	.
CAAASRGFYGYTF	TGTGCCGCAGCTTCCAGGGGGTTCTATGGCTACACCTTC	once	TRBV2	TRBJ1-2	TRBD1
CASSWGQGKLYEQYF	TGTGCCAGCAGTTGGGGACAGGGAAAACTGTACGAGCAGTACTTC	.	TRBV27	TRBJ2-7	TRBD1
CASSVGLAGLTQETQYF	TGTGCCAGTAGTGTGGGACTAGCGGGACTCACCCAAGAGACCCAGTACTTC	few	TRBV19	TRBJ2-5	TRBD2
CASSLFRTGNNEQFF	TGTGCCAGCAGTTTATTTCGGACAGGGAACAATGAGCAGTTCTTC	few	TRBV27	TRBJ2-1	TRBD1
CASSAGGNQPQHF	TGTGCCAGCAGCGCCGGGGGCAATCAGCCCCAGCATTTT	.	TRBV9	TRBJ1-5	.
CAISETGSYEQYF	TGTGCCATCAGTGAGACGGGCTCCTACGAGCAGTACTTC	.	TRBV10-3	TRBJ2-7	.
CASSIATGRSNQPQHF	TGTGCCAGTAGTATAGCGACAGGCAGGAGCAATCAGCCCCAGCATTTT	.	TRBV19	TRBJ1-5	.
CASSGGTGYNEQFF	TGTGCCAGCAGCGGCGGGACAGGTTACAATGAGCAGTTCTTC	.	TRBV5-6	TRBJ2-1	TRBD1
CASSLYYPYNSPLHF	TGTGCCAGCAGTTTATACTACCCCTATAATTCACCCCTCCACTTT	.	TRBV28	TRBJ1-6	.
CASSTGGISTEAFF	TGCGCCAGCAGCACGGGGGGGATTAGCACTGAAGCTTTCTTT	.	TRBV5-1	TRBJ1-1	.
CASTYTGNYNEQFF	TGTGCCAGCACCTACACAGGGAACTACAATGAGCAGTTCTTC	once	TRBV5-4	TRBJ2-1	.
CASGWLAGGFEQFF	TGTGCTAGTGGTTGGCTGGCAGGGGGCTTTGAGCAGTTCTTC	.	TRBV12-5	TRBJ2-1	TRBD1
CASTPGQGVNIQYF	TGTGCCAGCACCCCCGGACAGGGGGTAAACATTCAGTACTTC	few	TRBV28	TRBJ2-4	TRBD1
CASSVEGTGTDTQYF	TGTGCCAGCAGCGTAGAAGGGACAGGCACAGATACGCAGTATTTT	.	TRBV9	TRBJ2-3	TRBD1
CASSVGGLAPGNEQFF	TGTGCCAGCAGCGTAGGGGGACTAGCCCCGGGAAATGAGCAGTTCTTC	.	TRBV9	TRBJ2-1	TRBD2
CASGTTGNTGELFF	TGTGCTAGTGGAACGACAGGCAACACCGGGGAGCTGTTTTTT	.	TRBV12-5	TRBJ2-2	.
CASSLDSLGRGRLGQYF	TGTGCCAGCAGCTTAGATTCTCTCGGCAGGGGTCGCCTGGGGCAGTACTTC	.	TRBV11-2	TRBJ2-7	.
CASSWGRVSDEQYF	TGTGCCAGTAGTTGGGGCAGGGTAAGCGACGAGCAGTACTTC	.	TRBV19	TRBJ2-7	.
CASSYGQGQETQYF	TGCGCCAGCAGCTACGGACAGGGACAAGAGACCCAGTACTTC	.	TRBV5-1	TRBJ2-5	TRBD1
CASGGLAGEYQETQYF	TGTGCCAGCGGGGGACTAGCGGGGGAGTACCAAGAGACCCAGTACTTC	.	TRBV2	TRBJ2-5	TRBD2
CASSLFRQPDNEQYF	TGTGCCAGCAGCTTATTCCGACAGCCGGACAACGAGCAGTACTTC	once	TRBV7-2	TRBJ2-7	.
CASSRQPRGVINEKLFF	TGCGCCAGCAGCCGCCAACCACGGGGAGTAATTAATGAAAAACTGTTTTTT	.	TRBV4-1	TRBJ1-4	.
CASSPDRGTEAFF	TGTGCCAGCAGTCCTGACAGGGGGACTGAAGCTTTCTTT	few	TRBV28	TRBJ1-1	TRBD1